The 22 T cell receptor beta chains listed next were all sequenced from one sample in a study of beta chain features in type 1 diabetes. Their antigens remain unidentified. All of the isolated RNA was reverse transcribed, so expressed TCRB transcripts were sequenced. Sequenced by immunoSEQ multiplex PCR; TCRdb stores in-frame clones only, minus some. This sample has 350,000 to 400,000 clones, with 10% to 15% found just once. Study-wide points: In every one of the four CD4+ subsets, TCRB CDR3s were moderately but significantly shorter in Type 1 diabetes patients.

Sequencing was carried out using naive CD4+ T cells from blood. Receptor source: a young woman with type 1 diabetes.

This clone was recorded a few times. The J gene is TRBJ1-2, the V gene TRBV19; D gene uncertain. The CDR3 length is 14 residues. Germline V gene sequence: CDR1 LNHDA, CDR2 SQIVND (reference sequence). V was clipped by 5 bases and J by 2 bases, with 12 bases between them. CDR3 in amino acids: CASSLSQTNYGYTF. CDR3 DNA sequence: TGTGCCAGTAGTTTGAGTCAAACCAACTATGGCTACACCTTC.

This clone was observed a few times. This chain uses TRBV4-3 with TRBJ2-7; 8 positions match TRBD1. The CDR3 is 15 residues long. Germline CDR1 is LGHNA and CDR2 is YSLEER. The V gene end was trimmed by 3 bases and the J gene end by 4 bases; junction bases not matched to a gene: 8. The CDR3 is CASSQTPGQEYEQYF. As DNA, the CDR3 is TGCGCCAGCAGCCAGACCCCGGGACAGGAATACGAGCAGTACTTC.

The rearrangement uses TRBV29-1 and TRBJ2-6; a possible D gene is TRBD2 (6 bases). The CDR3 covers 13 residues. Per germline, CDR1 SQVTM and CDR2 ANQGSEA. Trimming stripped 3 bases from V and 8 bases from J, with 11 bases between. In nucleotides, the CDR3 is TGCAGCGTTGAGGTCGGGACTCCCAACGTCCTGACTTTC. As protein: CSVEVGTPNVLTF.

This chain uses TRBV5-1 with TRBJ2-6, with D maybe TRBD2 (7 bases). Germline V CDR1 and CDR2: SGHRS, YFSETQ. V gave up 4 bases and J gave up 13 bases, with 12 bases separating them. The CDR3 is made up of 12 amino acids. CDR3 loop: CASSREGGVLTF. CDR3 DNA sequence: TGCGCCAGCAGCCGCGAGGGGGGGGTCCTGACTTTC.

For the CDR3, the DNA is TGTGCCAGCAGCTTAGGAGGTCCCAGTGGCTACACCTTC. Translating it yields CASSLGGPSGYTF. The rearrangement uses TRBV7-8 and TRBJ1-2, with D uncertain. V was trimmed by 1 base and J by 7 bases, leaving 10 bases between them. This CDR3 is built from 13 residues. The germline gives CDR1 SGHVS, CDR2 FQNEAQ.

This clone came up a few times. V usage is TRBV12-5 and J usage is TRBJ2-5, with 7 bases aligning to TRBD1. This CDR3 spans 13 amino acids. Unmatched junction bases numbered 4, after V lost 6 bases and J lost 3 bases. Germline V lookup: CDR1 LGHNT, CDR2 FRNRAP. CDR3 in DNA: TGTGCTAGTGGGGCCGGGACAGAAGAGACCCAGTACTTC. Encoded protein: CASGAGTEETQYF. The variable domain in full, with the rest retrieved from reference TRBV12-5 and TRBJ2-5, is DARVTQTPRHKVTEMGQEVTMRCQPILGHNTVFWYRQTMMQGLELLAYFRNRAPLDDSGMPKDRFSAEMPDATLATLKIQPSEPRDSAVYFCASGAGTEETQYFGPGTRLLVL.

The chain recombines TRBV10-2 with TRBJ1-2; no clear D gene. CDR1 is WSHSY and CDR2 is SAAADI in the germline V gene. The CDR3 is 13 residues long. V lost 8 bases to trimming and J lost 6 bases, with 16 bases between them. The DNA for the CDR3 is TGCGCCAGCCGCCGAGGCGGTTCGGATGGCTACACCTTC. It is translated as CASRRGGSDGYTF.

The J gene is TRBJ2-2, the V gene TRBV9, with D perhaps TRBD2 (6 bases). Trimming pared 6 bases from V and 3 bases from J, leaving 12 bases between. The CDR3 has 14 amino acids. CDR1 and CDR2 from the germline V gene are SGDLS and YYNGEE. CDR3 in amino acids: CASNPGLYTGELFF. The CDR3 coding sequence is TGTGCCAGCAATCCGGGACTGTACACCGGGGAGCTGTTTTTT.

As for this clone: The same CDR3 is also encoded by other DNA sequences in this sample. The rearrangement joins TRBV29-1 to TRBJ1-1; D gene unclear. Per germline, CDR1 SQVTM and CDR2 ANQGSEA. The CDR3 covers 14 residues. Trimming took off 4 bases at V and 0 bases at J, with 12 bases between the two ends. Here the CDR3 DNA reads TGCAGCGTTGCCCGGACTGCCATGAACACTGAAGCTTTCTTT. Translating gives CSVARTAMNTEAFF.

A word on this clone: Other DNA sequences from this sample encode an identical CDR3 as well. The V and J genes are TRBV20-1 and TRBJ1-2; possible D gene TRBD1, 5 bases. This CDR3 has 11 amino acids. Germline lookup yields CDR1 DFQATT and CDR2 SNEGSKA (reference sequence). Trimming left V 6 bases short and J 4 bases short, with 9 bases between. The CDR3 spells CSAPGGYGYTF. In DNA form, the CDR3 reads TGCAGTGCGCCCGGGGGCTATGGCTACACCTTC.

This chain joins TRBV7-3 and TRBJ2-5; 9 bases are a match to TRBD2. Germline V gene sequence: CDR1 SGHTA, CDR2 FQGTGA. With 4 bases clipped from V and 4 bases from J, the junction kept 7 bases outside the gene matches. There are 15 residues in the CDR3. The CDR3 DNA reads as TGTGCCAGCAGCTCCGCTAGCGGGACCCTAGAGACCCAGTACTTC. This encodes CASSSASGTLETQYF. Using reference TRBV7-3 and TRBJ2-5 for the parts outside the CDR3, the full variable domain is GAGVSQTPSNKVTEKGKYVELRCDPISGHTALYWYRQSLGQGPEFLIYFQGTGAADDSGLPNDRFFAVRPEGSVSTLKIQRTERGDSAVYLCASSSASGTLETQYFGPGTRLLVL.

This clone occurred a few times. The J gene is TRBJ1-2, the V gene TRBV28; D is perhaps TRBD1 (5 bases). The CDR3 is 12 residues long. Looked up from germline, CDR1 is MDHEN and CDR2 is SYDVKM. V was pared by 6 bases and J by 5 bases, with 10 bases between. The CDR3 protein is CASSLKGYGYTF. The CDR3 coding sequence is TGTGCCAGCAGCCTAAAGGGGTATGGCTACACCTTC.

The rearrangement uses TRBV5-1 and TRBJ1-3; 8 bases are a match to TRBD1. CDR3 length: 15 amino acids. Trimming cost V 4 bases and J 0 bases; bases outside gene matches: 3. Germline CDR1 SGHRS, CDR2 YFSETQ. The CDR3 sequence: CASSITGGSGNTIYF. CDR3 sequence (DNA): TGCGCCAGCAGCATTACAGGGGGCTCTGGAAACACCATATATTTT.

This clone came up a few times. The genes are TRBV7-2 and TRBJ2-3; a possible D gene is TRBD1 (6 bases). This CDR3 comprises 14 residues. V gave up 3 bases and J gave up 2 bases, with 9 bases separating them. Germline lookup yields CDR1 SGHTA and CDR2 FQGNSA. The CDR3 here is CASSFDRYTDTQYF. The DNA for the CDR3 is TGTGCCAGCAGCTTCGACAGGTACACAGATACGCAGTATTTT.

The chain has TRBV28 and TRBJ1-1; D perhaps matches TRBD1 (5 bases). Trimming pared 6 bases from V and 8 bases from J, leaving 13 bases between. Germline lookup yields CDR1 MDHEN and CDR2 SYDVKM. This CDR3 spans 12 amino acids. This CDR3 is CASRAFTGEAFF. Written as DNA, the CDR3 is TGTGCCAGCAGAGCCTTTACAGGCGAAGCTTTCTTT.

The genes are TRBV4-3 and TRBJ2-7; D is possibly TRBD2 (5 bases). The CDR3 is 15 amino acids. The V and J ends lost 3 bases and 0 bases respectively, with 12 bases between them. Germline V CDR1 and CDR2: LGHNA, YSLEER. The CDR3 nucleotides read TGCGCCAGCAGCCAGCGAGGGCAGTCCTCCTACGAGCAGTACTTC. Amino acids: CASSQRGQSSYEQYF.

This clone was found a few times. The chain uses TRBV29-1 and TRBJ2-7; TRBD2 matches 8 bases. CDR1 is SQVTM, CDR2 ANQGSEA, per germline. The CDR3 contains 14 residues. V lost 6 bases, J lost 2 bases, and 9 bases stayed unmatched. The chain's CDR3 is CSVATSAPAYEQYF. CDR3 DNA: TGCAGCGTCGCGACTAGCGCTCCCGCCTACGAGCAGTACTTC.

This clone came up a few times. The chain joins TRBV5-1 to TRBJ1-2, with D tentatively TRBD1 (5 bases). This CDR3 contains 15 residues. Germline loops: CDR1 SGHRS, CDR2 YFSETQ. Deletions cut 3 bases from V and 8 bases from J, with 20 bases between. CDR3 protein: CASSSALSGSDGYTF. The CDR3 DNA reads as TGCGCCAGCAGCTCCGCTCTCTCAGGGTCTGACGGCTACACCTTC.

This chain joins TRBV6-5 and TRBJ2-7; TRBD1 matches 8 bases. This CDR3 has 14 residues. Germline-derived CDR1 and CDR2 are MNHEY and SVGAGI. The trim removed 6 bases at V and 3 bases at J, leaving 7 bases unmatched. As DNA, the CDR3 is TGTGCCAGCAGGCAGGACAGGGCAGGCTACGAGCAGTACTTC. This sequence encodes CASRQDRAGYEQYF.

Points on this clone: An end of the junction differs from the germline gene, which may be a read error. The chain is built from TRBV7-7 and TRBJ1-4, with 8 bases fitting TRBD1. The CDR3 extends over 14 amino acids. The germline CDR1 and CDR2 sequences are SSHAT and FNYEAQ (reference sequence). CDR3 residues: CASSPGQGYEKLFF. The CDR3 region has the DNA TGTGCTAGCAGCCCCGGACAGGGCTATGAAAAACTGTTTTTT. Based on the CDR3 plus reference TRBV7-7 and TRBJ1-4, the full variable domain is GAGVSQSPRYKVTKRGQDVTLRCDPISSHATLYWYQQALGQGPEFLTYFNYEAQPDKSGLPSDRFSAERPEGSISTLTIQRTEQRDSAMYRCASSPGQGYEKLFFGSGTQLSVL.

The rearrangement joins TRBV7-2 to TRBJ2-1; TRBD2 is a possible D gene (5 bases). Deletions cut 8 bases from V and 8 bases from J, with 10 bases between. Per the germline V gene, CDR1 is SGHTA and CDR2 is FQGNSA. The CDR3 is made up of 11 amino acids. The CDR3 loop reads CASSQRDEQFF. For the CDR3, the DNA is TGTGCCAGCTCCCAGAGGGATGAGCAGTTCTTC.

Only a few counts were recorded for this clone. V usage is TRBV10-3 and J usage is TRBJ2-5, with D possibly matching TRBD1 (6 bases). The CDR3 runs to 15 residues. Trimming took 3 bases from V and 3 from J, leaving 14 bases between them. Per the germline V gene, CDR1 is ENHRY and CDR2 is SYGVKD. CDR3 in amino acids: CAISDGRGVEETQYF. CDR3 nucleotide sequence: TGTGCCATCAGTGACGGCAGGGGTGTAGAAGAGACCCAGTACTTC.